Below, 29 T cell receptor beta chains from the same sample are listed, as sequenced in a study of cytomegalovirus exposure and HLA in healthy donors. Primers: 60 Vbeta forward and 13 Jbeta reverse. Assay used: immunoSEQ multiplex PCR; TCRdb lists only in-frame clones, some missing. The table lists 100,000 to 150,000 clones, roughly 79% of them singletons. Sample: PBMCs. The receptors stem from a woman aged 45-59 years in good health and CMV-seronegative.

The rearrangement joins TRBV7-2 to TRBJ2-1; 8 nucleotides line up with TRBD2. CDR1 and CDR2 from the germline V gene are SGHTA and FQGNSA. J gave up 0 bases and V 5 bases, and 6 bases lay outside the gene matches. The CDR3 is 16 residues long. The chain's CDR3 is CASSPYSGDSYNEQFF. The CDR3 coding sequence is TGTGCCAGCAGCCCATATAGCGGGGACTCCTACAATGAGCAGTTCTTC. The whole variable domain, filled in from reference TRBV7-2 and TRBJ2-1, reads GAGVSQSPSNKVTEKGKDVELRCDPISGHTALYWYRQSLGQGLEFLIYFQGNSAPDKSGLPSDRFSAERTGGSVSTLTIQRTQQEDSAVYLCASSPYSGDSYNEQFFGPGTRLTVL.

This clone was observed a handful of times. This sequence joins TRBV28 and TRBJ2-5; 7 nucleotides agree with TRBD2. Trimming cost V 3 bases and J 6 bases; bases outside gene matches: 10. In germline, CDR1 is MDHEN, CDR2 SYDVKM. The CDR3 has 15 amino acids. CDR3 sequence: CASSFSSAGAQTQYF. In DNA form, the CDR3 reads TGTGCCAGCAGTTTTAGTTCGGCGGGAGCGCAGACCCAGTACTTC.

This clone was seen only once. The gene calls are TRBV27 and TRBJ2-3; 8 nucleotides align to TRBD2. The junction had 15 bases not matched to a gene; V was cut back by 6 bases and J by 4 bases. The CDR3 has 17 residues. CDR1 and CDR2 from the germline V gene are MNHEY and SMNVEV (reference sequence). CDR3 sequence reads: CASRNLGPGGGADTQYF. Written as DNA, the CDR3 is TGTGCCAGCAGAAATCTAGGGCCGGGAGGGGGGGCAGATACGCAGTATTTT.

This chain connects TRBV4-3 to TRBJ2-5; 10 bases align to TRBD1. The CDR3 has 14 amino acids. The V gene end was trimmed by 10 bases and the J gene end by 5 bases; junction bases not matched to a gene: 10. Germline V gene lookup returns CDR1 LGHNA and CDR2 YSLEER. CDR3 protein: CATWGTGEGETQYF. Here the CDR3 DNA reads TGCGCCACCTGGGGGACAGGGGAGGGGGAGACCCAGTACTTC.

This clone came up a few times. The chain is built from TRBV5-4 and TRBJ2-5, with TRBD2 matching 7 bases. V gave up 4 bases and J gave up 4 bases; unmatched junction bases: 10. Germline V CDR1 and CDR2: SGHNT, YYREEE (reference sequence). The CDR3 is made up of 15 amino acids. CDR3 nucleotides: TGTGCCAGCAGCGCGCCGGGACCTAGCGGAGAGACCCAGTACTTC. Translation: CASSAPGPSGETQYF. The entire variable domain, with the rest obtained from reference TRBV5-4 and TRBJ2-5, is as follows: ETGVTQSPTHLIKTRGQQVTLRCSSQSGHNTVSWYQQALGQGPQFIFQYYREEENGRGNFPPRFSGLQFPNYSSELNVNALELDDSALYLCASSAPGPSGETQYFGPGTRLLVL.

Comment on this clone: The sample contains more than one DNA sequence encoding this CDR3. V is TRBV7-2 and J is TRBJ1-1; D is perhaps TRBD1 (5 bases). CDR3 length: 13 residues. V lost 3 bases and J 1 base, leaving 6 bases between the germline ends. In germline, CDR1 is SGHTA, CDR2 FQGNSA. CDR3 loop: CASSFQGNTEAFF. The CDR3 bases are TGTGCCAGCAGCTTTCAGGGGAACACTGAAGCTTTCTTT.

The chain links TRBV4-2 to TRBJ1-2; a possible D gene is TRBD1 (5 bases). Trimming took off 0 bases at V and 5 bases at J, with 16 bases between the two ends. From germline, CDR1 is LGHNA and CDR2 YNFKEQ. The CDR3 spans 16 residues. DNA for the CDR3: TGTGCCAGCAGCCAAGATCCACAGGCGACCCGTTATGGCTACACCTTC. This codes for CASSQDPQATRYGYTF.

The chain recombines TRBV4-1 with TRBJ2-5; possible D gene TRBD2, 5 bases. Trimming left V 0 bases short and J 5 bases short, with 13 bases between. CDR3 length: 15 amino acids. Germline V CDR1 and CDR2: MGHRA, YSYEKL. The CDR3 bases are TGCGCCAGCAGCCAAGAACCGGGAATTGGTGAGACCCAGTACTTC. This codes for CASSQEPGIGETQYF.

The V gene is TRBV27, the J gene TRBJ2-2, with TRBD2 matching over 12 bases. Germline V gene data show CDR1 as MNHEY and CDR2 as SMNVEV (reference sequence). This CDR3 region has 18 residues. V gave up 5 bases and J gave up 1 base; unmatched junction bases: 8. The CDR3 protein is CASSGLAGGLGNTGELFF. Written as DNA, the CDR3 is TGTGCCAGCAGTGGGCTAGCGGGAGGGCTGGGGAACACCGGGGAGCTGTTTTTT.

This clone was seen only a few times. The CDR3 DNA reads as TGTGCCAGCAGCGTAGGACAGGGGGCCTACAATGAGCAGTTCTTC. It translates to CASSVGQGAYNEQFF. The rearrangement joins TRBV9 to TRBJ2-1; 9 nucleotides line up with TRBD1. The junction had 0 bases not matched to a gene; V was cut back by 0 bases and J by 2 bases. The CDR3 covers 15 residues. Germline V gives CDR1 SGDLS, CDR2 YYNGEE. Drawing the rest from reference TRBV9 and TRBJ2-1, the complete variable domain is DSGVTQTPKHLITATGQRVTLRCSPRSGDLSVYWYQQSLDQGLQFLIQYYNGEERAKGNILERFSAQQFPDLHSELNLSSLELGDSALYFCASSVGQGAYNEQFFGPGTRLTVL.

This rearrangement joins TRBV19 to TRBJ2-7; D call uncertain. Germline loops: CDR1 LNHDA, CDR2 SQIVND (reference sequence). The CDR3 totals 16 residues. The V gene lost 3 bases and the J gene lost 5 bases, with 20 bases spanning the gap. CDR3 DNA sequence: TGTGCCAGTAGTATGATCGGCGGAGCAGTTCCCCACGAGCAGTACTTC. As protein: CASSMIGGAVPHEQYF.

The chain joins TRBV5-1 to TRBJ2-5; D remains ambiguous. CDR1 and CDR2 from the germline V gene are SGHRS and YFSETQ. There are 14 residues in the CDR3. V was clipped by 0 bases and J by 4 bases, with 10 bases between them. CDR3 loop: CASSLDGGRETQYF. For the CDR3, the DNA is TGCGCCAGCAGCTTGGACGGCGGAAGAGAGACCCAGTACTTC.

The chain links TRBV10-3 to TRBJ2-1; 11 positions match TRBD2. The V segment lost 2 bases and the J segment 3 bases; nucleotides outside the gene matches: 3. Per the germline V gene, CDR1 is ENHRY and CDR2 is SYGVKD. The CDR3 loop spans 16 amino acids. The CDR3 spells CAISERLAGIYNEQFF. CDR3 in DNA: TGTGCCATCAGTGAGAGACTAGCGGGGATCTACAATGAGCAGTTCTTC.

In DNA, the CDR3 is TGTGCCAGCAGTGAAGTGGGGCAATACAATGAGCAGTTCTTC. It translates to CASSEVGQYNEQFF. V is TRBV25-1 and J is TRBJ2-1, with TRBD1 as a possible D gene (5 bases). The CDR3 is 14 amino acids. Germline V lookup: CDR1 MGHDK, CDR2 SYGVNS. V lost 2 bases to trimming and J lost 4 bases, with 9 bases between them.

The V call is TRBV19, the J call TRBJ1-1; possibly TRBD1 for D (6 bases). This CDR3 has 13 amino acids. Looked up from germline, CDR1 is LNHDA and CDR2 is SQIVND (reference sequence). Trimming shortened V by 5 bases and J by 4 bases, and 11 bases separated the two germline ends. DNA of the CDR3: TGTGCCAGTAGTGTCTTAGGGGGCACTGAAGCTTTCTTT. This translates into CASSVLGGTEAFF.

The chain combines TRBV27 with TRBJ2-7, with 11 nucleotides matching TRBD2. This CDR3 is 15 amino acids long. V was clipped by 2 bases and J by 4 bases; unmatched bases: 4. Germline V gives CDR1 MNHEY, CDR2 SMNVEV (reference sequence). CDR3 sequence: CASSLKGLAVYEQYF. CDR3 bases: TGTGCCAGCAGTTTAAAGGGACTAGCGGTTTACGAGCAGTACTTC.

The gene calls are TRBV7-6 and TRBJ2-1, with 11 bases lining up with TRBD2. Germline-derived CDR1 and CDR2 are SGHVS and FNYEAQ. CDR3 length equals 15 residues. V shed 2 bases, J shed 4 bases, and the junction held 1 base outside the gene matches. The CDR3 sequence is CASSLLAGGYNEQFF. As DNA, the CDR3 is TGTGCCAGCAGCTTACTAGCGGGAGGTTACAATGAGCAGTTCTTC.

This clone is medium-sized. The chain combines TRBV4-3 with TRBJ2-1; 7 bases map to TRBD1. The length of the CDR3 is 17 residues. The V gene's germline CDR1 is LGHNA and CDR2 YSLEER. Unmatched junction bases numbered 9, after V lost 0 bases and J lost 4 bases. The CDR3 nucleotides are TGCGCCAGCAGCCAAGACGTCTCGGGACAGCCATACAATGAGCAGTTCTTC. It is translated as CASSQDVSGQPYNEQFF.

This rearrangement joins TRBV19 to TRBJ2-4, with D perhaps matching TRBD2 (5 bases). V was pared by 3 bases and J by 5 bases, with 11 bases between. Germline loops: CDR1 LNHDA, CDR2 SQIVND (reference sequence). This CDR3 is built from 14 residues. Written as DNA, the CDR3 is TGTGCCAGTAGTATCCCGGGATCCGAAAACATTCAGTACTTC. It specifies CASSIPGSENIQYF.

J is TRBJ2-4 and V is TRBV5-4; D is uncertain. CDR1 is SGHNT and CDR2 is YYREEE in the germline V gene (reference sequence). The V end lost 4 bases, the J end lost 0 bases, and 11 bases lay between the germline ends. The CDR3 runs 15 residues. The CDR3 nucleotides read TGTGCCAGCAGCGAAACGACGGGAGCCAAAAACATTCAGTACTTC. It is translated as CASSETTGAKNIQYF.

This chain links TRBV5-1 with TRBJ1-3; 7 bases align to TRBD1. The CDR3 is made up of 18 amino acids. Germline V gives CDR1 SGHRS, CDR2 YFSETQ. Germline trimming cut 2 bases from V and 0 bases from J; bases unmatched to any gene: 11. CDR3 in amino acids: CASSFRQGGPNSGNTIYF. As DNA, the CDR3 is TGCGCCAGCAGCTTTAGACAGGGTGGGCCGAACTCTGGAAACACCATATATTTT. Using reference TRBV5-1 and TRBJ1-3 for the parts outside the CDR3, the full variable domain is KAGVTQTPRYLIKTRGQQVTLSCSPISGHRSVSWYQQTPGQGLQFLFEYFSETQRNKGNFPGRFSGRQFSNSRSEMNVSTLELGDSALYLCASSFRQGGPNSGNTIYFGEGSWLTVV.

The chain combines TRBV11-2 with TRBJ2-1; 8 bases align to TRBD2. In germline, CDR1 is SGHAT, CDR2 FQNNGV. The CDR3 covers 16 residues. V dropped 2 bases and J dropped 0; count of bases not matched to a gene: 3. The CDR3 region has the DNA TGTGCCAGCAGCTTAAGGCTAGCGGGCTCCTACAATGAGCAGTTCTTC. Its translation: CASSLRLAGSYNEQFF. The entire variable domain, with the rest obtained from reference TRBV11-2 and TRBJ2-1, is as follows: EAGVAQSPRYKIIEKRQSVAFWCNPISGHATLYWYQQILGQGPKLLIQFQNNGVVDDSQLPKDRFSAERLKGVDSTLKIQPAKLEDSAVYLCASSLRLAGSYNEQFFGPGTRLTVL.

The rearrangement joins TRBV29-1 to TRBJ2-5, with D tentatively TRBD2 (5 bases). This CDR3 has 14 residues. Trimming cost V 7 bases and J 5 bases, with 20 bases left between them. Germline-derived CDR1 and CDR2 are SQVTM and ANQGSEA. The CDR3 DNA reads TGCAGCGGGACCCCGCCCGGAGGCGGGGAGACCCAGTACTTC. It yields the protein CSGTPPGGGETQYF.

V and J are TRBV30 and TRBJ2-4, with D possibly being TRBD1 (5 bases). Germline values: CDR1 GTSNPN, CDR2 SVGIG (reference sequence). The CDR3 consists of 13 residues. Trimming took off 4 bases at V and 6 bases at J, with 13 bases between the two ends. The CDR3 nucleotides are TGTGCCTGGAATCGCCAGGGATCAAACATTCAGTACTTC. Translation gives CAWNRQGSNIQYF.

The rearrangement joins TRBV5-6 to TRBJ2-1; D gene uncertain. Trimming left V 3 bases short and J 4 bases short, with 2 bases between. The CDR3 totals 11 residues. The germline gives CDR1 SGHDT, CDR2 YYEEEE. CDR3 nucleotide sequence: TGTGCCAGCAGCTCGTACAATGAGCAGTTCTTC. Translating gives CASSSYNEQFF.

The V call is TRBV29-1, the J call TRBJ2-7; D is uncertain. Germline values: CDR1 SQVTM, CDR2 ANQGSEA. The CDR3 is 13 residues long. Trimming took 0 bases from V and 0 from J, leaving 6 bases between them. The CDR3 bases are TGCAGCGTTGAAGAGGGCGACTCCTACGAGCAGTACTTC. Translation: CSVEEGDSYEQYF.

The chain couples TRBV7-6 to TRBJ1-2; 7 bases match TRBD1. V lost 1 base, J lost 2 bases, and 4 bases stayed unmatched. Germline V gives CDR1 SGHVS, CDR2 FNYEAQ. CDR3 size: 15 residues. The CDR3 DNA reads as TGTGCCAGCAGCTTAGGTGGGACAGCCAACTATGGCTACACCTTC. Translated: CASSLGGTANYGYTF.

The chain combines TRBV10-3 with TRBJ2-5, with D possibly matching TRBD1 (5 bases). CDR3 length: 14 residues. The germline CDR1 and CDR2 sequences are ENHRY and SYGVKD. V was shortened by 0 bases and J by 5 bases, with 10 bases between the two germline ends. The CDR3 DNA follows: TGTGCCATCAGTGAGTCGCAGGGTAGGGAGACCCAGTACTTC. This sequence encodes CAISESQGRETQYF.

The V gene is TRBV14, the J gene TRBJ1-2; D remains unclear. Germline assignment: CDR1 SGHDN and CDR2 FVKESK. The germline V and J ends were trimmed by 10 bases and 4 bases, with 34 bases remaining between them. The CDR3 contains 19 residues. The CDR3 DNA is TGTGCCACCAAGCGGGGTTCGTTCGGGGAGAAAACAAAGGGCTATGGCTACACCTTC. Amino acid sequence: CATKRGSFGEKTKGYGYTF.